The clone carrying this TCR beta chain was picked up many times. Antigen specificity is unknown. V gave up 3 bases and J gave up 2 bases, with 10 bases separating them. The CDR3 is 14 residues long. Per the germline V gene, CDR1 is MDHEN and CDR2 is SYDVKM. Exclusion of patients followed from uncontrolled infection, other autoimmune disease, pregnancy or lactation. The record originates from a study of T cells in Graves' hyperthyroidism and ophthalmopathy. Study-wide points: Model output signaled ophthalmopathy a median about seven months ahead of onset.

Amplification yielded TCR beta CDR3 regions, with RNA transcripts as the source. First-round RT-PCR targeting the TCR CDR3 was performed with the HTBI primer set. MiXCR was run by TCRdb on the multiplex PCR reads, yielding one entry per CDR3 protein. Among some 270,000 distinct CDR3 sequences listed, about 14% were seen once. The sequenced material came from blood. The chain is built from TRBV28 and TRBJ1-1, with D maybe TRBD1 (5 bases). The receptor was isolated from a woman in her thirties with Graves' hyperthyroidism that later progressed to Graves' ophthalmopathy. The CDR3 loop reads CASSLVRTNTEAFF. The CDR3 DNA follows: TGTGCCAGCAGTTTGGTTCGGACAAACACTGAAGCTTTCTTT.